A single sample gave rise to the 3 T cell receptor beta chains below, sequenced in a study of T cells in Graves' hyperthyroidism and ophthalmopathy (dated by TCRdb to between 2018 and 2020). Receptor amplification or capture employed multiplex PCR. Sequencing was performed on an Illumina HiSeq 2000. The TCR beta CDR3 regions were amplified from RNA transcripts. For the first round of RT-PCR on the TCR CDR3, the HTBI primer set was used together with the Qiagen OneStep RT-PCR kit. TCRdb's own reprocessing of the public reads used fastp at Q25 and MiXCR and kept productive beta chains. Every distinct CDR3 protein forms one entry, paired with its most common genes and DNA. In all, the sample holds 550,000 to 700,000 distinct CDR3 sequences, and more than 45% of those were seen once. Of the sample, around 17% falls within the top ten clones. Sequencing was performed on peripheral blood or thyroid tissue (not recorded which). These TCRs come from an adult woman with Graves' disease, either hyperthyroidism or ophthalmopathy (not recorded which).

This clonotype was observed a handful of times. V and J are TRBV9 and TRBJ1-2; D perhaps matches TRBD1 (6 bases). The germline V gene has CDR1 SGDLS and CDR2 YYNGEE. V lost 0 bases and J 8 bases, leaving 20 bases between the germline ends. This CDR3 is 16 amino acids long. CDR3 protein: CASSVEGSGDIRGYTF. CDR3 nucleotide sequence: TGTGCCAGCAGCGTAGAGGGGTCAGGGGACATTCGCGGCTACACCTTC.

V gene TRBV20-1 combines with J gene TRBJ1-2; a weak D match, TRBD1 (5 bases). This CDR3 region has 14 residues. Deletions cut 3 bases from V and 4 bases from J, with 15 bases between. Germline V gives CDR1 DFQATT, CDR2 SNEGSKA (reference sequence). The DNA of the CDR3 is TGCAGTGCTAGTCCTCCAGGGCTGGGCTATGGCTACACCTTC. This sequence encodes CSASPPGLGYGYTF.

This clonotype has a count of ten or more. The chain has TRBV7-2 and TRBJ1-3, with a weak D call TRBD1 (6 bases). The CDR3 sequence is 15 residues long. The ends were cut back, 0 bases at V and 5 bases at J, with 11 bases in the middle. Looked up from germline, CDR1 is SGHTA and CDR2 is FQGNSA. CDR3 residues: CASSLAGGRRNTIYF. As DNA, the CDR3 is TGTGCCAGCAGCTTAGCAGGGGGGCGCCGAAACACCATATATTTT.